Shown below are 23 T cell receptor beta chains from a single sample sequenced in a study of blood T cell repertoires in COVID-19. Using immunoSEQ multiplex PCR, the repertoire was profiled, and TCRdb retains in-frame clones only, with some absent. The sample yields fewer than 90,000 clones, just under 85% seen once. The material sequenced was peripheral blood. Receptors originate from a man aged 70 or older with acute or convalescent COVID-19.

This clone was observed once. This chain uses TRBV11-2 with TRBJ2-1; perhaps TRBD2 as D (6 bases). Looked up from germline, CDR1 is SGHAT and CDR2 is FQNNGV. The V gene lost 0 bases and the J gene lost 10 bases, with 7 bases spanning the gap. The CDR3 sequence is 12 residues long. CDR3 residues: CASSLEGGEQFF. For the CDR3, the DNA is TGTGCCAGCAGCTTAGAAGGAGGGGAGCAGTTCTTC.

This chain uses TRBV28 with TRBJ1-2; perhaps TRBD1 as D (5 bases). The germline V and J ends were trimmed by 7 bases and 8 bases, with 11 bases remaining between them. Germline values: CDR1 MDHEN, CDR2 SYDVKM. This CDR3 has 11 amino acids. CDR3 sequence: CASTRGEGYTF. The CDR3 nucleotides are TGTGCCAGCACACGGGGGGAGGGCTACACCTTC.

The chain uses TRBV29-1 and TRBJ2-7; 10 nucleotides line up with TRBD1. Trimming took 7 bases from V and 2 from J; bases not matched to a gene: 8. CDR1 and CDR2 from the germline V gene are SQVTM and ANQGSEA. The CDR3 is 14 residues long. The CDR3: CSAVTGGAPYEQYF. Here the CDR3 DNA reads TGCAGCGCCGTGACAGGGGGCGCCCCCTACGAGCAGTACTTC.

In DNA form, the CDR3 reads TGCAGCGCAGGGACAGGGGGCCGAGCGGCTGAAGCTTTCTTT. Its translation: CSAGTGGRAAEAFF. J is TRBJ1-1 and V is TRBV29-1; 12 bases fit TRBD1. The junction had 9 bases not matched to a gene; V was cut back by 7 bases and J by 6 bases. The CDR3 covers 14 residues. Per germline, CDR1 SQVTM and CDR2 ANQGSEA.

This clone was picked up one time. The chain is built from TRBV2 and TRBJ1-1; D ambiguous. V was shortened by 6 bases and J by 4 bases, with 9 bases between the two germline ends. Germline V gene sequence: CDR1 SNHLY, CDR2 FYNNEI. The CDR3 has 12 residues. This CDR3 is CASRRESTEAFF. DNA for the CDR3: TGTGCCAGCAGACGGGAGAGCACTGAAGCTTTCTTT.

The chain combines TRBV27 with TRBJ2-7, with TRBD1 identical over 7 bases. Unmatched junction bases numbered 13, after V lost 6 bases and J lost 2 bases. This CDR3 is built from 16 residues. Germline V lookup: CDR1 MNHEY, CDR2 SMNVEV (reference sequence). The CDR3 nucleotides are TGTGCCAGCAGACTTACCGTGACAGGGTCCGCCTACGAGCAGTACTTC. Encoded protein: CASRLTVTGSAYEQYF.

In this sample, this clone turned up a few times. The chain is built from TRBV30 and TRBJ1-5; no firm D call. V was cut by 0 bases and J by 3 bases, with 12 bases left in between. The CDR3 has 15 amino acids. Germline loops: CDR1 GTSNPN, CDR2 SVGIG (reference sequence). The DNA for the CDR3 is TGTGCCTGGAGTGTACGGGGTTCCCTCAATCAGCCCCAGCATTTT. This sequence encodes CAWSVRGSLNQPQHF.

The J gene is TRBJ1-1, the V gene TRBV6-6, with D perhaps matching TRBD1 (6 bases). This CDR3 contains 15 residues. The germline V and J ends were trimmed by 4 bases and 5 bases, with 17 bases remaining between them. Germline CDR1 reads MNHNY; CDR2 reads SVGAGI (reference sequence). The CDR3 loop reads CASSSWGQAGTEAFF. CDR3 DNA: TGTGCCAGCAGTTCCTGGGGGCAAGCCGGTACTGAAGCTTTCTTT.

The chain links TRBV24-1 to TRBJ2-5; maybe TRBD1 (5 bases). The CDR3 has 15 residues. Trimming pared 4 bases from V and 5 bases from J, leaving 16 bases between. CDR1 is KGHDR, CDR2 SFDVKD, per germline. The CDR3 loop reads CATSDPTGPGETQYF. The DNA for the CDR3 is TGTGCCACCAGTGACCCAACCGGCCCAGGGGAGACCCAGTACTTC.

The rearrangement joins TRBV15 to TRBJ2-1, with 7 bases aligning to TRBD2. Trimming took 0 bases from V and 3 from J; bases not matched to a gene: 2. The V gene's germline CDR1 is LNHNV and CDR2 YYDKDF (reference sequence). The CDR3 has 15 amino acids. CDR3: CATSRDRGGYNEQFF. CDR3 bases: TGTGCCACCAGCAGAGACCGCGGGGGCTACAATGAGCAGTTCTTC.

V gene TRBV6-5 combines with J gene TRBJ2-5, with 7 bases identical to TRBD1. V lost 6 bases, J lost 5 bases, and 12 bases stayed unmatched. Germline-derived CDR1 and CDR2 are MNHEY and SVGAGI. The CDR3 runs to 15 residues. CDR3 bases: TGTGCCAGCAGAACCTCCGGGACAGTCTTTGAGACCCAGTACTTC. Its protein is CASRTSGTVFETQYF.

V is TRBV30 and J is TRBJ1-2; D is uncertain. Germline CDR1 GTSNPN, CDR2 SVGIG (reference sequence). Trimming removed 0 bases from V and 4 bases from J, with 9 bases in between. CDR3 length: 13 residues. The CDR3 DNA reads TGTGCCTGGAGTGTACTCCACCGCTATGGCTACACCTTC. Translation gives CAWSVLHRYGYTF.

V and J are TRBV10-1 and TRBJ2-1, with 13 positions matching TRBD2. Germline loops: CDR1 WNHNN, CDR2 SYGVQD (reference sequence). The CDR3 runs 18 residues. With V trimmed by 0 bases and J by 3 bases, 5 bases remained unmatched. The CDR3 region has the DNA TGCGCCAGCAGTGAGTCTGGACTAGCGGGAGCTAGCTACAATGAGCAGTTCTTC. This sequence encodes CASSESGLAGASYNEQFF.

V gene TRBV29-1 combines with J gene TRBJ2-5; possibly TRBD2 for D (6 bases). This CDR3 has 12 amino acids. V was cut by 4 bases and J by 4 bases, with 10 bases left in between. Looked up from germline, CDR1 is SQVTM and CDR2 is ANQGSEA. The CDR3 sequence: CSVAQGGETQYF. Written as DNA, the CDR3 is TGCAGCGTTGCTCAGGGAGGAGAGACCCAGTACTTC.

The chain employs TRBV4-3 and TRBJ2-2; 7 positions match TRBD2. From germline, CDR1 is LGHNA and CDR2 YSLEER. With V trimmed by 7 bases and J by 3 bases, 11 bases remained unmatched. The CDR3 consists of 16 residues. Written as DNA, the CDR3 is TGCGCCAGCAATCAGGGTTCCGGGGGGTACACCGGGGAGCTGTTTTTT. It codes for CASNQGSGGYTGELFF.

This chain joins TRBV2 and TRBJ2-2, with TRBD2 identical over 7 bases. V gave up 8 bases and J gave up 4 bases; unmatched junction bases: 10. In germline, CDR1 is SNHLY, CDR2 FYNNEI. CDR3 size: 15 residues. This CDR3 reads CASGGAGLPTGELFF. CDR3 DNA: TGTGCCAGCGGGGGTGCGGGACTACCCACCGGGGAGCTGTTTTTT.

This rearrangement joins TRBV19 to TRBJ1-5; 7 bases are shared with TRBD1. Per the germline V gene, CDR1 is LNHDA and CDR2 is SQIVND (reference sequence). Trimming at V came to 5 bases and at J to 5 bases, leaving 9 bases not matched to a gene. The CDR3 is 15 residues long. The CDR3: CASSDTGEEDQPQHF. The CDR3 nucleotides are TGTGCCAGTAGTGACACAGGGGAAGAGGATCAGCCCCAGCATTTT. Combining the CDR3 with reference TRBV19 and TRBJ1-5 gives the whole variable domain DGGITQSPKYLFRKEGQNVTLSCEQNLNHDAMYWYRQDPGQGLRLIYYSQIVNDFQKGDIAEGYSVSREKKESFPLTVTSAQKNPTAFYLCASSDTGEEDQPQHFGDGTRLSIL.

V usage is TRBV7-3 and J usage is TRBJ2-3; 8 bases are a match to TRBD2. V shed 3 bases, J shed 4 bases, and the junction held 9 bases outside the gene matches. Germline V gene data show CDR1 as SGHTA and CDR2 as FQGTGA. The CDR3 has 16 amino acids. For the CDR3, the DNA is TGTGCCAGCAGCTTCTCGGGACTAGGGGTGGCAGATACGCAGTATTTT. It is translated as CASSFSGLGVADTQYF.

The gene calls are TRBV18 and TRBJ2-3, with TRBD2 identical over 13 bases. Germline V gene data show CDR1 as KGHSH and CDR2 as LQKENI. The CDR3 extends over 16 amino acids. V shed 4 bases, J shed 4 bases, and the junction held 5 bases outside the gene matches. CDR3 bases: TGTGCCAGCTCACGGGGACTAGCGGGAACGTCAGATACGCAGTATTTT. As protein: CASSRGLAGTSDTQYF.

The rearrangement joins TRBV24-1 to TRBJ2-7, with 9 bases lining up with TRBD1. J was trimmed by 7 bases and V by 7 bases; bases with no gene match: 10. The CDR3 has 14 residues. Germline-derived CDR1 and CDR2 are KGHDR and SFDVKD. CDR3 sequence reads: CATSLTGGAGEQYF. For the CDR3, the DNA is TGTGCCACCAGCCTGACAGGGGGTGCGGGAGAGCAGTACTTC.

The chain is built from TRBV2 and TRBJ2-2; perhaps TRBD2 as D (6 bases). The V end lost 7 bases, the J end lost 3 bases, and 9 bases lay between the germline ends. CDR1 is SNHLY, CDR2 FYNNEI, per germline. CDR3 length equals 13 residues. The CDR3 DNA sequence: TGTGCCAGCAAACGGGAGCACACCGGGGAGCTGTTTTTT. Amino acids: CASKREHTGELFF.

This clone has a single count. The CDR3 DNA reads TGCGCCAGCAGCTTGGCCCGGCAGGGAGAGACCCAGTACTTC. Its translation: CASSLARQGETQYF. The chain recombines TRBV5-1 with TRBJ2-5, with TRBD1 as a possible D gene (5 bases). This CDR3 has 14 residues. V was cut by 0 bases and J by 4 bases, with 10 bases left in between. CDR1 SGHRS and CDR2 YFSETQ come from the germline V gene.

The V and J genes are TRBV21-1 and TRBJ1-1; TRBD1 is taken as the D call from the table, unchecked against the DNA. TRBV21-1 is reported as a pseudogene. The CDR3 is 15 residues long. CDR3 loop: CARPRPCEGDTEAFF. CDR3 nucleotide sequence: TGTGCCAGACCCAGACCATGCGAGGGGGACACTGAAGCTTTCTTT.